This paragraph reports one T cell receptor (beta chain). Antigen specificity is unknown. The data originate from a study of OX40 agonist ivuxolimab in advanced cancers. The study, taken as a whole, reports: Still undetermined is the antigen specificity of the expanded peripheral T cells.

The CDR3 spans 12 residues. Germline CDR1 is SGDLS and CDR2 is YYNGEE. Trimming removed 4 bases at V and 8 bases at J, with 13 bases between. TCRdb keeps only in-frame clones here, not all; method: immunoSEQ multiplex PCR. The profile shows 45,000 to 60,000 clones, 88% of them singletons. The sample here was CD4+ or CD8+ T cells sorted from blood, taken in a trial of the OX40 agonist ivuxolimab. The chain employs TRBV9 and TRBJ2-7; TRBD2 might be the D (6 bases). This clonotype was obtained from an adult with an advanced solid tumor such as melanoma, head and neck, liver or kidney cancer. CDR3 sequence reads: CASSQSEGKQYF. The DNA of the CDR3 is TGTGCCAGCAGCCAGTCGGAGGGAAAGCAGTACTTC.